This T cell receptor (beta chain) derives from a study of graft-versus-host responses after intestinal transplantation. About the research overall: Multivisceral, liver-intestinal, or isolated intestinal grafts were transplanted into recipients. All recipients got anti-thymocyte globulin induction, then tacrolimus and steroids for roughly three years.

TCRdb's copy holds only in-frame clones and misses some; the assay was immunoSEQ multiplex PCR. The repertoire holds 60,000 to 75,000 clones, with about 89% as singletons. As for this clone: Its antigen is undetermined.

The V gene's germline CDR1 is ENHRY and CDR2 SYGVKD. Trimming cost V 1 base and J 4 bases, with 14 bases left between them. The CDR3 is 15 amino acids. V is TRBV10-3 and J is TRBJ2-7; tentatively, D is TRBD1 (6 bases). The sample here was unstimulated CD8+ T cells sorted from spleen or lymph node cells, taken before intestinal transplant. The sequence was obtained from a human donor who received an intestinal transplant. CDR3 DNA sequence: TGTGCCATCAGTGAGTTACGGGACAACTATTACGAGCAGTACTTC. This codes for CAISELRDNYYEQYF.